This TCR beta chain was profiled in a study of shared clonotypes between healthy human individuals. Study information: Donors consisted of a couple of women and a few men between 18 and 49. The plates for each donor numbered three CD4 naive, three CD4 memory, two CD8 naive and one CD8 memory.

Findings and limits, study-wide: Incompleteness in sorted-subset sequencing, despite large depth, was shown by rarefaction. Lower generation probabilities were found for non-shared clonotypes than for those shared by all four donors.

CD8 cells classed as naive were CD45RO-negative and positively selected for CCR7, excluding terminally differentiated effector memory CD45RA+ cells. Trimming took 4 bases from V and 7 from J; bases not matched to a gene: 7. This CDR3 contains 16 residues. The germline CDR1 and CDR2 sequences are SGHVS and FNYEAQ. Libraries were prepared by immunoSEQ multiplex PCR; TCRdb keeps only in-frame clonotypes and omits some of them. Found here are around 640,000 clones, roughly 95% of them singletons; the top ten hold roughly 0.1%. This clone was counted once. Its antigen is not identified. Sequencing used naive CD8+ T cells sorted from blood. The gene calls are TRBV7-6 and TRBJ2-1, with 13 bases identical to TRBD2. This TCR was recovered from a woman aged 25-40 years in good health. This chain's CDR3 is CASSSGGLAGPNEQFF. The CDR3 nucleotides are TGTGCCAGCAGCTCCGGGGGACTAGCGGGACCGAATGAGCAGTTCTTC.